The clone carrying this TCR beta chain was picked up many times. Antigen specificity is unknown. Researchers built TCR beta libraries using quantitative 5'-RACE with molecular barcodes. TCRdb passed the 5' RACE reads through MiXCR, listing each CDR3 protein once. The table lists approximately 250,000 distinct CDR3 sequences, approximately 7.6% of them singletons, with 4.8% in the top ten. The entry originates in a study of CD8 T cells in ankylosing spondylitis. The study, taken as a whole, reports: Past research had described some motif variants in reactive arthritis synovial fluid and blood. Within ankylosing spondylitis blood, a TCR beta motif made up of seven to nine highly homologous variants appeared to be characteristic.

The trim removed 4 bases at V and 1 base at J, leaving 12 bases unmatched. CDR1 and CDR2 from the germline V gene are SGHDN and FVKESK. The CDR3 consists of 20 residues. The chain is built from TRBV14 and TRBJ2-1, with 14 bases fitting TRBD2. The receptor's source is a female donor with ankylosing spondylitis or in good health (not recorded which). Sequenced: blood, either unsorted or a sorted T cell fraction (not recorded which). The CDR3 nucleotides read TGTGCCAGCAGCCCCTCTCGACTAGCGGGAGGGCCGGGGTCCTACAATGAGCAGTTCTTC. Translation: CASSPSRLAGGPGSYNEQFF. Filled out from reference TRBV14 and TRBJ2-1, the complete variable domain reads EAGVTQFPSHSVIEKGQTVTLRCDPISGHDNLYWYRRVMGKEIKFLLHFVKESKQDESGMPNNRFLAERTGGTYSTLKVQPAELEDSGVYFCASSPSRLAGGPGSYNEQFFGPGTRLTVL.